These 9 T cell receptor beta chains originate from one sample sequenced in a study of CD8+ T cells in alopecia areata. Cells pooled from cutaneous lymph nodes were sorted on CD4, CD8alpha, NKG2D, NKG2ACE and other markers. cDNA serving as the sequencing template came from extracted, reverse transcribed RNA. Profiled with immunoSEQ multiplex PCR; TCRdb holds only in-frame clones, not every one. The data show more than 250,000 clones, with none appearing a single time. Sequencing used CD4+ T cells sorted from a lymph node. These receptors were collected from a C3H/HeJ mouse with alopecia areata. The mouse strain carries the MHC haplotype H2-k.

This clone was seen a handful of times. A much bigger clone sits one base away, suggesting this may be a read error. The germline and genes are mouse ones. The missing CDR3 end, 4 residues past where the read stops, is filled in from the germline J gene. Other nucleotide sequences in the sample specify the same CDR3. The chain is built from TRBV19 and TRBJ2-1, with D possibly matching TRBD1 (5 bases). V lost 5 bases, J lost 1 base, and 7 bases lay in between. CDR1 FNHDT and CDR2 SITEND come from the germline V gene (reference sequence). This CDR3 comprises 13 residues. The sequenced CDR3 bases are TGTGCCAGCAGGGACATAAACTATGCT. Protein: CASRDINYA. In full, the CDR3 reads CASRDINYAEQFF.

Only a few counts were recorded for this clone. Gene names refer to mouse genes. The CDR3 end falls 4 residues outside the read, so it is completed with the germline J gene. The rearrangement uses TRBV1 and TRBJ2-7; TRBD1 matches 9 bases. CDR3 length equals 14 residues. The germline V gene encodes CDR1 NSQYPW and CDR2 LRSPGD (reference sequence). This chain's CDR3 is CTCSLRDREDEQYF. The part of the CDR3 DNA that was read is TGCACCTGCAGTCTCCGGGACAGGGAGGAT.

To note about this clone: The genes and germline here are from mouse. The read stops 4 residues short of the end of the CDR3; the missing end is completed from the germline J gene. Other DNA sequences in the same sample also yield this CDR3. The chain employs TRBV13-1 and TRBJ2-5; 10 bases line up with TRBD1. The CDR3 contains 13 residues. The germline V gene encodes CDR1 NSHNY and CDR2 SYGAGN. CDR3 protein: CASSGQGGDTQYF. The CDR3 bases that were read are TGTGCCAGCAGCGGACAGGGGGGGGAC.

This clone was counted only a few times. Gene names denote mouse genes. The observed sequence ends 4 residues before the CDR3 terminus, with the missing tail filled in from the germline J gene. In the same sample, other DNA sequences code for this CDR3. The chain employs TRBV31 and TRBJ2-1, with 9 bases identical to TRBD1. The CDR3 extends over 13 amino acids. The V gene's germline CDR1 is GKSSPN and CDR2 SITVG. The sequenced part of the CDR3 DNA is TGTGCCTGGAGTCCGGGACAGGGAGCT. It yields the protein CAWSPGQGA. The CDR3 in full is CAWSPGQGAEQFF.

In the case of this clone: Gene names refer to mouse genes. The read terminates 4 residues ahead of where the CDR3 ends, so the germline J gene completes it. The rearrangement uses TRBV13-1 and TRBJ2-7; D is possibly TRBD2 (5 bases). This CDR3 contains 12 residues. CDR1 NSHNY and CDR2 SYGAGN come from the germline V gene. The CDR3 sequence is CASRTVPYEQYF. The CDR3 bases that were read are TGTGCCAGCAGGACTGTGCCGTAT.

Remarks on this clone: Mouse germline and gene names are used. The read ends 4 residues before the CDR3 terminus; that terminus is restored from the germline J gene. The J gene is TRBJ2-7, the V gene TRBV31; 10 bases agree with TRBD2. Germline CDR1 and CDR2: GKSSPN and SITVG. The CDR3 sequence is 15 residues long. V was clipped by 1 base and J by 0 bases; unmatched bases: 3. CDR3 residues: CAWSRDWGVSYEQYF. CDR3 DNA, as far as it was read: TGTGCCTGGAGTCGAGACTGGGGGGTCTCCTAT.

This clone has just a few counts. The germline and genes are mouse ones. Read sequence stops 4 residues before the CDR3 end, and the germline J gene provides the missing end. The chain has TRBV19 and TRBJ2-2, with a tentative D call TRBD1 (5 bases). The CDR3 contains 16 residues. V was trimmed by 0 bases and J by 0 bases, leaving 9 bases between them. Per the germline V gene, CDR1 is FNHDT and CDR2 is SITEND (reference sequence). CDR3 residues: CASSIAWTTNTGQLYF. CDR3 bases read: TGTGCCAGCAGTATAGCTTGGACAACAAACACCGGG.

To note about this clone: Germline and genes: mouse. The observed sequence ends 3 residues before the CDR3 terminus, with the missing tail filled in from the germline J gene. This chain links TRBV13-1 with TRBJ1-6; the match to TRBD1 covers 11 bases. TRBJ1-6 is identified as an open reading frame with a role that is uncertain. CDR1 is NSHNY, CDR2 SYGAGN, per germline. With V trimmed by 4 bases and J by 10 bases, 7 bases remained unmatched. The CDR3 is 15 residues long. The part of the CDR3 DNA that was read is TGTGCCAGCAGTCTAGGGACAGGGGGTTGGTCGCCC. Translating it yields CASSLGTGGWSP. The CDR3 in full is CASSLGTGGWSPLYF.

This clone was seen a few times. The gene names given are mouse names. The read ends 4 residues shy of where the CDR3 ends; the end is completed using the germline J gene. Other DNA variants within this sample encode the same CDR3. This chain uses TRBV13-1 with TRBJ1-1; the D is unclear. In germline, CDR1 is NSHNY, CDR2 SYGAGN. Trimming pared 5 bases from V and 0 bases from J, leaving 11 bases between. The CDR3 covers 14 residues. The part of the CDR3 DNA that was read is TGTGCCAGCAGCCCTGACAATGCAAACACA. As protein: CASSPDNANT. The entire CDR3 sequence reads CASSPDNANTEVFF.